Detailed here is one T cell receptor (beta chain). There is no known antigen for this receptor. One base away there is no much larger clone; base qualities are not given. Trimming removed 9 bases from V and 7 bases from J, leaving 20 bases between the germline ends. According to the germline V gene, CDR1 reads SGDLS and CDR2 reads YYNGEE. The cysteine opens and the phenylalanine closes a CDR3 of 14 amino acids. CDR3 DNA only is kept here, 42 bases in frame from base 1. This entry comes from a study of blood T cells in healthy people across ages (dated by TCRdb to 2013 to 2016). With regard to the full study: In model experiments, template switching captured roughly one uniquely barcoded TCR beta cDNA molecule for every two T cells. To avoid experimental bias, donors of different ages were distributed randomly across sequencing lanes. The study measured age-related changes in TCR beta repertoire diversity using deep sequencing normalized with unique cDNA molecular identifiers. The donors were split into four age groups: young (average 16 years), middle-aged (39), aged (62) and long-lived (82). The study analyzed two additional independent replicas of 1 million unique cDNA reads from the same blood draw for two donors, one aged 18 to 29 and one aged 80 or older.

Library preparation was by 5' RACE. Data came from an Illumina HiSeq 2500. A second PCR of roughly 7 to 12 cycles was performed with a sample-barcoded 5' primer and a J-beta primer mix. Each TCR beta cDNA molecule received a unique molecular identifier from a template-switch 5' adaptor carrying 12 random nucleotides. Each sample yielded at least 2.5 million CDR3-containing paired-end reads. First-strand cDNA was synthesized from all RNA with the Mint cDNA synthesis kit, primed by a TRBC-specific oligonucleotide. All cDNA was treated with uracil-DNA glycosylase and then went through a first 18-cycle PCR with the universal primers M1SS and BC2_uni_R. The original pipeline was this. For normalization, 1 million high-quality reads, each with a distinct molecular identifier, were randomly selected from each sample. Reads sharing molecular identifiers were discarded rather than binned into consensus sequences. MiTCR, with a Q25 quality threshold and the strictest error-elimination algorithm, was used for CDR3 identification, clonotype clustering and error correction. Lower-bound total TCR beta diversity was estimated with a nonparametric unseen species model using Euler transformation. TCRdb ran its own pipeline on the public reads, namely fastp trimming at Q25 and MiXCR clone calling, and kept in-frame beta chains. Each CDR3 protein gets just one entry, which takes the most common genes and DNA from the rows behind it. None of the V and J calls come from the authors' own analysis; TCRdb made them. Here the sample has under 850,000 distinct CDR3 sequences; roughly 40% occur a single time. The leading ten clones occupy around 13% of the sample.

The donors were 40 or so Caucasian individuals from Russia, aged about 6 to 100 years, who were systemically healthy. Roughly 11 milliliters of peripheral blood were drawn from each donor into EDTA-treated Vacutainer tubes. Ficoll-Paque density-gradient centrifugation was used to isolate PBMCs, with at least 7 million obtained per sample. Trizol reagent was used to extract total RNA from PBMCs, with at least 5.5 micrograms per sample. For every donor, flow cytometry on a PBMC aliquot measured the percentage of naive CD45RAhigh/CD27high T cells. Here is what the overall study found, with its caveats: As age increased, observed TCR beta diversity per million T cells dropped in a roughly linear way, and a significant reduction was already evident by age about 40. Estimates of total diversity based on one million sequenced T cells were regarded as lower bounds and as underestimates. Because donor CMV infection status was unknown, age-related changes in expanded clonotypes were potentially confounded. Compared with the aged group, the long-lived group had more naive CD4+ T cells, fewer expanded clones and increased TCR diversity, suggesting age selection. Conclusive comparison of naive and antigen-experienced compartments was prevented by the profiling of bulk unsorted PBMCs. The percentage of naive T cells measured by flow cytometry correlated strongly with observed TCR beta diversity.

The V and J genes are TRBV9 and TRBJ2-1; no D segment can be confidently identified. The TCR originated in a young man in good health. The sequenced sample consisted of blood. The DNA is TGTGCCACGACCCCGTTGGAACTGGGGAATGAGCAGTTCTTC. This codes for CATTPLELGNEQFF.